Below are 32 T cell receptor beta chains sequenced from a single sample in a study of neurological immune-mediated disorders. TCRdb re-called the 5' RACE reads with MiXCR, one entry per CDR3 protein. The data contain approximately 89,000 distinct CDR3 sequences, around 4.7% of them singletons. Stated time point: longitudinal time-point 3. The specimen was PBMCs. These receptors were obtained from a woman in her sixties or seventies with multiple sclerosis.

This clonotype was detected many times. The V and J genes are TRBV3-1 and TRBJ1-2; D unclear. V was shortened by 3 bases and J by 8 bases, with 16 bases between the two germline ends. CDR3 length: 14 residues. Germline V lookup: CDR1 LGHDT, CDR2 YNNKEL (reference sequence). In DNA form, the CDR3 reads TGTGCCAGCAGCCAGTGGGCACAGAAAGGAGGCTACACCTTC. Translated, it gives CASSQWAQKGGYTF.

This clonotype was seen repeatedly, ten times or more. The chain uses TRBV10-3 and TRBJ1-2, with 11 nucleotides matching TRBD1. CDR1 is ENHRY and CDR2 is SYGVKD in the germline V gene. This CDR3 has 13 amino acids. J lost 4 bases, V lost 10 bases, and 5 bases had no gene match. The CDR3 bases are TGTGCCACGACGGGACAGGGGGGCTATGGCTACACCTTC. This translates into CATTGQGGYGYTF.

This clonotype has at least ten counts. The chain uses TRBV20-1 and TRBJ1-2, with D possibly matching TRBD1 (5 bases). CDR1 and CDR2 (germline): DFQATT, SNEGSKA (reference sequence). V dropped 0 bases and J dropped 5 bases, with 31 bases sitting between them. CDR3 size: 20 residues. The CDR3 reads CSARDLPSEGYRPGAYGYTF. In DNA form, the CDR3 reads TGCAGTGCTAGAGATTTGCCTTCCGAGGGTTACAGGCCCGGTGCTTATGGCTACACCTTC.

This clonotype was counted many times. The chain carries TRBV20-1 and TRBJ1-1; D gene unclear. The germline CDR1 and CDR2 sequences are DFQATT and SNEGSKA (reference sequence). The CDR3 is 14 amino acids. V was pared by 3 bases and J by 1 base, with 12 bases between. CDR3 residues: CSARVSGTNTEAFF. CDR3 in DNA: TGCAGTGCTAGGGTGAGCGGTACGAACACTGAAGCTTTCTTT.

This clonotype was seen ten or more times. The chain is built from TRBV20-1 and TRBJ2-5; the D is unclear. Deletions cut 3 bases from V and 4 bases from J, with 6 bases between. Germline lookup yields CDR1 DFQATT and CDR2 SNEGSKA (reference sequence). This CDR3 is built from 11 residues. This CDR3 reads CSARASETQYF. DNA of the CDR3: TGCAGTGCTAGGGCTTCAGAGACCCAGTACTTC.

The chain is built from TRBV28 and TRBJ2-7; 7 bases map to TRBD2. With V trimmed by 5 bases and J by 3 bases, 10 bases remained unmatched. The CDR3 sequence is 15 residues long. The V gene's germline CDR1 is MDHEN and CDR2 SYDVKM. DNA of the CDR3: TGTGCCAGCAGTACAGTCGGCGGGGGTATCTACGAGCAGTACTTC. Its protein is CASSTVGGGIYEQYF. The whole variable domain, remainder taken from reference TRBV28 and TRBJ2-7, is DVKVTQSSRYLVKRTGEKVFLECVQDMDHENMFWYRQDPGLGLRLIYFSYDVKMKEKGDIPEGYSVSREKKERFSLILESASTNQTSMYLCASSTVGGGIYEQYFGPGTRLTVT.

This clonotype was seen repeatedly, ten times or more. The gene calls are TRBV13 and TRBJ2-1; D is tentatively TRBD1 or TRBD2 (5 bases each). V lost 6 bases, J lost 8 bases, and 11 bases lay in between. Germline V gene sequence: CDR1 PRHDT, CDR2 FYEKMQ (reference sequence). The CDR3 is 12 residues long. The CDR3 spells CASRGAGDEQFF. CDR3 nucleotides: TGTGCCAGCAGAGGGGCCGGGGATGAGCAGTTCTTC.

Many counts were recorded for this clonotype. The rearrangement joins TRBV5-1 to TRBJ2-5; D is undetermined. The CDR3 is 17 residues long. CDR1 is SGHRS and CDR2 is YFSETQ in the germline V gene. Between the trimmed V and J ends, which lost 0 bases and 5 bases, there was a span of 20 bases. In nucleotides, the CDR3 is TGCGCCAGCAGCTTGGCCAATTCGGGCGTCGGCGGCGAGACCCAGTACTTC. This encodes CASSLANSGVGGETQYF.

This clonotype was seen ten or more times. This chain uses TRBV29-1 with TRBJ2-2; D is undetermined. The CDR3 spans 16 residues. The ends were cut back, 7 bases at V and 1 base at J, with 19 bases in the middle. From germline, CDR1 is SQVTM and CDR2 ANQGSEA. The CDR3, as DNA: TGCAGCGCCCTGAAAGGGCCATTCGAGAACACCGGGGAGCTGTTTTTT. It specifies CSALKGPFENTGELFF.

Many counts were recorded for this clonotype. The chain combines TRBV3-1 with TRBJ1-2; no clear D. Per the germline V gene, CDR1 is LGHDT and CDR2 is YNNKEL (reference sequence). The CDR3 totals 15 residues. Trimming left V 4 bases short and J 3 bases short, with 15 bases between. CDR3 nucleotide sequence: TGTGCCAGCAGCCTCGGGAGGGTACTTCACTATGGCTACACCTTC. It specifies CASSLGRVLHYGYTF.

V usage is TRBV2 and J usage is TRBJ1-3; possibly TRBD1 for D (6 bases). Germline V lookup: CDR1 SNHLY, CDR2 FYNNEI. V lost 6 bases, J lost 1 base, and 13 bases lay in between. The CDR3 consists of 15 residues. The CDR3, as DNA: TGTGCCAGCAGCCCCGACAGGCCTTCTGGAAACACCATATATTTT. Its protein is CASSPDRPSGNTIYF.

Many counts were recorded for this clonotype. The chain's CDR3 is CASSLLPRDNEQFF. CDR3 bases: TGTGCCAGCAGCTTATTACCCAGGGACAATGAGCAGTTCTTC. The chain is built from TRBV11-2 and TRBJ2-1, with a weak D call TRBD1 (5 bases). The germline V and J ends were trimmed by 2 bases and 5 bases, with 10 bases remaining between them. The CDR3 is 14 amino acids. Germline CDR1 SGHAT, CDR2 FQNNGV.

This clonotype was counted many times. V gene TRBV5-1 combines with J gene TRBJ1-2; D ambiguous. The V end was cut by 3 bases, the J end by 0 bases, with 9 bases between. Germline loops: CDR1 SGHRS, CDR2 YFSETQ. The CDR3 totals 14 residues. Here the CDR3 DNA reads TGCGCCAGCAGCTACCAGGCGTCTAACTATGGCTACACCTTC. This gives the protein CASSYQASNYGYTF.

This clonotype was seen many times. The chain has TRBV24-1 and TRBJ1-2; weak D call: TRBD1 (5 bases). The germline V and J ends were trimmed by 5 bases and 6 bases, with 12 bases remaining between them. The CDR3 spans 13 residues. The germline V gene has CDR1 KGHDR and CDR2 SFDVKD. The CDR3 nucleotides read TGTGCCACCAGTGGAGGGGTCGGGGATGGCTACACCTTC. This translates into CATSGGVGDGYTF.

This clonotype was found many times. The chain links TRBV18 to TRBJ1-1, with D uncertain. Per the germline V gene, CDR1 is KGHSH and CDR2 is LQKENI. The CDR3 is 12 amino acids. V gave up 3 bases and J gave up 8 bases, with 10 bases separating them. CDR3 region: CASSPQANEAFF. The CDR3 DNA reads TGTGCCAGCTCACCTCAGGCAAACGAAGCTTTCTTT. Together with reference TRBV18 and TRBJ1-1, the CDR3 gives the full variable domain: NAGVMQNPRHLVRRRGQEARLRCSPMKGHSHVYWYRQLPEEGLKFMVYLQKENIIDESGMPKERFSAEFPKEGPSILRIQQVVRGDSAAYFCASSPQANEAFFGQGTRLTVV.

This clonotype was seen ten or more times. The rearrangement joins TRBV12-3 or TRBV12-4 to TRBJ2-1, with 10 bases matching TRBD1. The ends lost 5 bases at V and 2 bases at J; junction bases unmatched: 3. The CDR3 consists of 15 residues. DNA of the CDR3: TGTGCCAGCAGTCCGACAGGGGGCACCTACAATGAGCAGTTCTTC. The encoded protein is CASSPTGGTYNEQFF.

This clonotype was counted ten times or more. The V and J genes are TRBV15 and TRBJ2-5, with a possible D match to TRBD1 (6 bases). Trimming took 4 bases from V and 0 from J, leaving 12 bases between them. The CDR3 totals 15 residues. The germline V gene encodes CDR1 LNHNV and CDR2 YYDKDF (reference sequence). The CDR3 loop reads CATSKRGSNQETQYF. The CDR3 DNA is TGTGCCACCAGCAAAAGGGGGTCCAACCAAGAGACCCAGTACTTC.

This clonotype was seen repeatedly, ten times or more. DNA of the CDR3: TGCGCCAGCAGTCGTGACGGAGCCTACGAGCAGTACTTC. As protein: CASSRDGAYEQYF. V usage is TRBV5-1 and J usage is TRBJ2-7; D remains unclear. V was cut by 5 bases and J by 2 bases, with 11 bases left in between. Germline CDR1 reads SGHRS; CDR2 reads YFSETQ. This CDR3 has 13 amino acids. The full variable domain, with the rest looked up from reference TRBV5-1 and TRBJ2-7, is KAGVTQTPRYLIKTRGQQVTLSCSPISGHRSVSWYQQTPGQGLQFLFEYFSETQRNKGNFPGRFSGRQFSNSRSEMNVSTLELGDSALYLCASSRDGAYEQYFGPGTRLTVT.

Ten or more counts support this clonotype. This chain joins TRBV4-2 and TRBJ2-4; TRBD2 aligns across 8 bases. Per germline, CDR1 LGHNA and CDR2 YNFKEQ. The ends lost 0 bases at V and 3 bases at J; junction bases unmatched: 1. This CDR3 region has 15 residues. This CDR3 reads CASSQERGVKNIQYF. CDR3 nucleotide sequence: TGTGCCAGCAGCCAAGAGCGGGGGGTCAAAAACATTCAGTACTTC.

This clonotype occurred many times. CDR3 DNA: TGTGCCAGCAACCTAGGACAGGGTGGATACGAGCAGTACTTC. Protein product: CASNLGQGGYEQYF. The chain is built from TRBV28 and TRBJ2-7, with TRBD1 matching 8 bases. This CDR3 is built from 14 residues. Per germline, CDR1 MDHEN and CDR2 SYDVKM. V shed 7 bases and J 4 bases; nucleotides not matched to a gene: 9.

This clonotype was seen many times. V gene TRBV5-8 combines with J gene TRBJ2-7, with TRBD1 as a possible D gene (6 bases). V lost 3 bases and J 2 bases, leaving 6 bases between the germline ends. The germline V gene has CDR1 SGHTS and CDR2 YDEGEE. There are 12 residues in the CDR3. CDR3 region: CASSYRAYEQYF. CDR3 DNA: TGTGCCAGCAGCTACAGGGCCTACGAGCAGTACTTC.

This clonotype was seen at least ten times. The chain employs TRBV20-1 and TRBJ2-3; the match to TRBD1 covers 12 bases. Per the germline V gene, CDR1 is DFQATT and CDR2 is SNEGSKA (reference sequence). Unmatched junction bases numbered 6, after V lost 6 bases and J lost 2 bases. This CDR3 has 15 residues. The CDR3 region has the DNA TGCAGTGCCCCGGGACAGGGGGCCTTCACAGATACGCAGTATTTT. This translates into CSAPGQGAFTDTQYF.

The sample holds many counts of this clonotype. The chain is built from TRBV6-4 and TRBJ1-1, with D possibly matching TRBD1 (6 bases). Trimming left V 6 bases short and J 1 base short, with 12 bases between. Germline V gene data show CDR1 as MRHNA and CDR2 as SNTAGT. This CDR3 is 14 amino acids long. The CDR3 is CASSSGQTNTEAFF. CDR3 DNA sequence: TGTGCCAGCAGCTCTGGACAGACGAACACTGAAGCTTTCTTT.

The chain joins TRBV6-5 to TRBJ1-1, with TRBD1 matching 9 bases. This CDR3 is 15 amino acids long. The germline gives CDR1 MNHEY, CDR2 SVGAGI. J lost 11 bases, V lost 2 bases, and 12 bases had no gene match. This CDR3 is CASSYPGQGVRGAFF. The CDR3 nucleotides are TGTGCCAGCAGTTACCCGGGACAGGGCGTTCGGGGTGCTTTCTTT.

Many counts were recorded for this clonotype. The genes are TRBV4-1 and TRBJ2-2, with TRBD2 matching over 15 bases. The CDR3 contains 18 residues. CDR1 and CDR2 from the germline V gene are MGHRA and YSYEKL. J lost 4 bases, V lost 4 bases, and 7 bases had no gene match. The CDR3 bases are TGCGCCAGCAGCCTAAAAGGGACTAGCGGGGGGACCACCGGGGAGCTGTTTTTT. Encoded protein: CASSLKGTSGGTTGELFF.

This clonotype was seen at least ten times. The chain links TRBV27 to TRBJ1-2; possibly TRBD1 for D (6 bases). The length of the CDR3 is 16 residues. Per germline, CDR1 MNHEY and CDR2 SMNVEV (reference sequence). Trimming pared 0 bases from V and 4 bases from J, leaving 15 bases between. In DNA, the CDR3 is TGTGCCAGCAGTTTATCCCCCCGACCAGGGGTCTATGGCTACACCTTC. This codes for CASSLSPRPGVYGYTF.

The table lists this clonotype with many counts. The chain has TRBV5-1 and TRBJ1-1; 7 positions agree with TRBD1. The CDR3 length is 13 residues. The germline V gene has CDR1 SGHRS and CDR2 YFSETQ. V was pared by 0 bases and J by 5 bases, with 1 base of the junction left unmatched. The CDR3 region is CASSLEGATEAFF. The CDR3, as DNA: TGCGCCAGCAGCTTGGAGGGGGCAACTGAAGCTTTCTTT.

This clonotype was seen repeatedly, ten times or more. The J gene is TRBJ2-7, the V gene TRBV10-3, with D perhaps TRBD1 or TRBD2 (5 bases each). Trimming took off 5 bases at V and 3 bases at J, with 14 bases between the two ends. This CDR3 is 14 amino acids long. Germline V gives CDR1 ENHRY, CDR2 SYGVKD. CDR3 amino acids: CAISNRDGGYEQYF. DNA of the CDR3: TGTGCCATCAGTAACCGGGACGGCGGCTACGAGCAGTACTTC.

This chain links TRBV7-8 with TRBJ1-1, with TRBD1 matching 7 bases. The junction had 14 bases not matched to a gene; V was cut back by 1 base and J by 0 bases. The CDR3 is made up of 19 amino acids. Germline V gene data show CDR1 as SGHVS and CDR2 as FQNEAQ. CDR3 coding DNA: TGTGCCAGCAGCTTAGTGGTGGATCCCGGGACAGATATGAACACTGAAGCTTTCTTT. This translates into CASSLVVDPGTDMNTEAFF.

This clonotype was recorded many times. This rearrangement joins TRBV20-1 to TRBJ2-2, with D possibly being TRBD2 (5 bases). CDR3 size: 12 residues. Germline V gives CDR1 DFQATT, CDR2 SNEGSKA (reference sequence). Trimming shortened V by 3 bases and J by 6 bases, and 8 bases separated the two germline ends. The CDR3, as DNA: TGCAGTGCTAGGGGCGGGCCCGGGGAGCTGTTTTTT. This translates into CSARGGPGELFF.

This clonotype was counted at least ten times. This rearrangement joins TRBV7-2 to TRBJ2-3; D is perhaps TRBD2 (5 bases). V lost 1 base and J 0 bases, leaving 11 bases between the germline ends. The CDR3 is 16 residues long. The germline V gene encodes CDR1 SGHTA and CDR2 FQGNSA. Here the CDR3 DNA reads TGTGCCAGCAGCTTAGTAGGAGGTTCTAGCACAGATACGCAGTATTTT. This sequence encodes CASSLVGGSSTDTQYF.

At least ten counts were recorded for this clonotype. This chain joins TRBV5-1 and TRBJ2-1; 9 bases align to TRBD2. The CDR3 sequence is 15 residues long. V was pared by 4 bases and J by 7 bases, with 9 bases of the junction left unmatched. Looked up from germline, CDR1 is SGHRS and CDR2 is YFSETQ. The chain's CDR3 is CASSTVAGGHNEQFF. The CDR3, as DNA: TGCGCCAGCAGCACCGTGGCGGGGGGGCATAATGAGCAGTTCTTC. Using reference TRBV5-1 and TRBJ2-1 for the parts outside the CDR3, the full variable domain is KAGVTQTPRYLIKTRGQQVTLSCSPISGHRSVSWYQQTPGQGLQFLFEYFSETQRNKGNFPGRFSGRQFSNSRSEMNVSTLELGDSALYLCASSTVAGGHNEQFFGPGTRLTVL.